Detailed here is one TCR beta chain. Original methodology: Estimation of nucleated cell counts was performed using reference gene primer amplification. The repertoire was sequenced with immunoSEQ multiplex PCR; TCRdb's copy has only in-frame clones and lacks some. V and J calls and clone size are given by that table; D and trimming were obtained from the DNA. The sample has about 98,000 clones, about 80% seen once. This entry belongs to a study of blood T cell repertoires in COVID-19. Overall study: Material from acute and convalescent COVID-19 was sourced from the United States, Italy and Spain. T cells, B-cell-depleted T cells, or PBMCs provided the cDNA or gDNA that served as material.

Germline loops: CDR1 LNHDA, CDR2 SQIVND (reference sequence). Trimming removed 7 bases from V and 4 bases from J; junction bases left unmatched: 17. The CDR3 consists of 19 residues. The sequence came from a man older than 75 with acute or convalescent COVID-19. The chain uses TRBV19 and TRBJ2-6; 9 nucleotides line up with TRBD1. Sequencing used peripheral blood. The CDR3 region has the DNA TGTGCCAGTACCAGCCAGGGACAGGGCCTTCTCGGAGGGGCCAACGTCCTGACTTTC. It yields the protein CASTSQGQGLLGGANVLTF.